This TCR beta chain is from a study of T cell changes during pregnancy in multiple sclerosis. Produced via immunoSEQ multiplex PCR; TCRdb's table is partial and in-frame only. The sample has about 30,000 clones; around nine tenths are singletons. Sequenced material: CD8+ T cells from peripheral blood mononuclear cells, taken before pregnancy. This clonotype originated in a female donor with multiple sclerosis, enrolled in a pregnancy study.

CDR3 sequence: CASSLDRAQGEQYF. In DNA form, the CDR3 reads TGTGCCAGCAGCTTAGACAGGGCCCAGGGGGAGCAGTACTTC. The chain links TRBV7-9 to TRBJ2-7; a possible D gene is TRBD1 (6 bases). V was shortened by 1 base and J by 7 bases, with 14 bases between the two germline ends. Per germline, CDR1 SEHNR and CDR2 FQNEAQ (reference sequence). This CDR3 has 14 residues. The full variable domain, in which reference TRBV7-9 and TRBJ2-7 provide the parts outside the CDR3, is DTGVSQNPRHKITKRGQNVTFRCDPISEHNRLYWYRQTLGQGPEFLTYFQNEAQLEKSRLLSDRFSAERPKGSFSTLEIQRTEQGDSAMYLCASSLDRAQGEQYFGPGTRLTVT.